This T cell receptor (beta chain) was sequenced during a study of vaccination and CD4 T cells after COVID-19. Background on the study: Each participant underwent a two-dose regimen of either the BNT162b2 or the mRNA-1273 vaccine. Overlapping spike pools from SARS-CoV-2 and HCoV-NL63, HCoV-OC43 and HCoV-229E served as culture stimuli.

The Oncomine TCR Beta short-read assay sequenced DNA from cultured CD4+ T cells. MiXCR, run by TCRdb on the PCR reads, gives a single entry per CDR3 protein. The table records 7,600 or so distinct CDR3 sequences, more than 20% of them present only once. The treatment denotes: roughly 11-day PBMC culture with coronavirus spike peptide pools or control peptides (ViraFEST assay). The authors cultured two million PBMCs per well with 8 to 10 IU/ml IL-2 and about 9.9 ug/ml peptide pools. Looked up from germline, CDR1 is MGHRA and CDR2 is YSYEKL. The V gene end was trimmed by 0 bases and the J gene end by 7 bases; junction bases not matched to a gene: 3. This CDR3 region has 15 residues. Findings of the study overall: With convalescent patients, a median 86.3% of reactive clones emerged solely after vaccination.

Concerning this clonotype itself: Its antigen is as yet unknown.

The chain carries TRBV4-1 and TRBJ1-6, with 7 bases fitting TRBD1. The receptor was isolated from a human donor who had recovered from COVID-19. The source was CD4+ T cells from blood, cultured in vitro, collected after SARS-CoV-2 vaccination. The CDR3 is CASSQERQGNSPLHF. For the CDR3, the DNA is TGCGCCAGCAGCCAAGAACGACAGGGAAATTCACCCCTCCACTTT.